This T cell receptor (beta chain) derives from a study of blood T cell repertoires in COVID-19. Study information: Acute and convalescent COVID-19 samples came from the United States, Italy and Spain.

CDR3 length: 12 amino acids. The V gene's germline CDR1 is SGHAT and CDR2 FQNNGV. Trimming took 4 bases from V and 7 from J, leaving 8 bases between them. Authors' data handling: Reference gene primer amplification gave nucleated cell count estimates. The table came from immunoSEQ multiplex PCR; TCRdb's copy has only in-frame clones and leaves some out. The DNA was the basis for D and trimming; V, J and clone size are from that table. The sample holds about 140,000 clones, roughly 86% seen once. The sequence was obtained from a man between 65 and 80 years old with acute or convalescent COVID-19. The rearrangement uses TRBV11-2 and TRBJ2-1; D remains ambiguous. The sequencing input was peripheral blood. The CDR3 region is CASSSEANEQFF. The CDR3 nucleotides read TGTGCCAGCAGCTCCGAAGCAAATGAGCAGTTCTTC.